This T cell receptor beta chain was captured in a study of blood T cells in healthy people across ages. This CDR3 comprises 16 residues. J lost 1 base, V lost 5 bases, and 10 bases had no gene match. Germline V gives CDR1 DFQATT, CDR2 SNEGSKA (reference sequence). Study results and caveats: Naive T cell percentage strongly correlated with TCR beta diversity.

Around 10 milliliters of peripheral blood were drawn from each donor. For the second PCR, which ran for roughly 6 to 11 cycles, a sample-barcoded 5' primer and a J-beta primer mix were used. TCRdb itself ran the 5' RACE reads through MiXCR, one entry per CDR3 protein. The profile shows over 1.5 million distinct CDR3 sequences, about 49% of them singletons. A remark on this clonotype: What it binds is unknown.

The specimen was blood. The sequence came from a woman in her forties in good health. The genes are TRBV20-1 and TRBJ2-1; 8 bases match TRBD2. Here the CDR3 reads CSAQRWRGESYNEQFF. The CDR3 DNA reads TGCAGTGCTCAGAGATGGCGGGGGGAATCCTACAATGAGCAGTTCTTC.